This T cell receptor beta chain was sequenced in a study of blood T cell repertoires in COVID-19. Using immunoSEQ multiplex PCR, the repertoire was profiled, and TCRdb retains in-frame clones only, with some absent. The sample lists approximately 86,000 clones; 70% to 90% were seen once. Germline CDR1 reads SGHRS; CDR2 reads YFSETQ. CDR3 length: 15 residues. After removal of 0 bases from V and 3 bases from J, the junction contained 5 bases not matched to a gene. Sequencing was carried out using peripheral blood. This sequence was found in a man over 45 with acute or convalescent COVID-19. V is TRBV5-1 and J is TRBJ2-7; 8 positions agree with TRBD1. CDR3 region: CASSLAGGAIYEQYF. The CDR3 coding sequence is TGCGCCAGCAGCTTGGCAGGGGGCGCAATCTACGAGCAGTACTTC.